The clone carrying this T cell receptor beta chain has just one count. No antigen is known for it. This CDR3 region has 15 residues. Germline-derived CDR1 and CDR2 are SGDLS and YYNGEE. V dropped 4 bases and J dropped 3; count of bases not matched to a gene: 3. This record belongs to a study of vaccination effects on CD4 cells after COVID-19. Study findings and constraints: Vaccine- and infection-induced clones showed marked clonal contraction late following vaccination.

Before sequencing took place, the ViraFEST assay used viral peptide pools to expand antigen-specific CD4+ T cells. Culturing for around 10 days preceded CD4+ T cell isolation. Each participant received a vaccine that was either BNT162b2 or mRNA-1273, given as two doses. IL-2 medium took the place of half the medium on both days 3 and 7. Here immunoSEQ multiplex PCR was the method, and the copy in TCRdb shows in-frame clones only, minus some. The table includes about 27,000 clones, 83% detected once. This TCR came from a human donor who received a COVID-19 vaccine. Some clones in this sample may be carry-over from other donors' samples. Sequences were derived from CD4+ T cells from PBMCs cultured with HCoV-NL63 spike peptides, sampled after COVID-19 vaccination. This sequence joins TRBV9 and TRBJ2-3, with 12 bases matching TRBD2. The CDR3 region has the DNA TGTGCCAGCAGCCTAGCGGGGGGGCAAACAGATACGCAGTATTTT. It yields the protein CASSLAGGQTDTQYF.